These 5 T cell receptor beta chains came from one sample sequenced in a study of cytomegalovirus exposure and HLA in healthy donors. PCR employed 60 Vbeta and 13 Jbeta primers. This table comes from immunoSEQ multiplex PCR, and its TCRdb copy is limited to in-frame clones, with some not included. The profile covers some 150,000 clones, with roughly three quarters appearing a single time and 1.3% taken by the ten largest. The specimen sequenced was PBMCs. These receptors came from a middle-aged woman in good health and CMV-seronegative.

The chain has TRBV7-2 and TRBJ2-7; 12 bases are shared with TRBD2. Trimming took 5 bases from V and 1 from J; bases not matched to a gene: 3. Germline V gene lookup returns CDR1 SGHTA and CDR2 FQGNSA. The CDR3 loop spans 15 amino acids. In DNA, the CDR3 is TGTGCCAGCAGCCGGACTAGCGGGGTTTCCTACGAGCAGTACTTC. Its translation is CASSRTSGVSYEQYF.

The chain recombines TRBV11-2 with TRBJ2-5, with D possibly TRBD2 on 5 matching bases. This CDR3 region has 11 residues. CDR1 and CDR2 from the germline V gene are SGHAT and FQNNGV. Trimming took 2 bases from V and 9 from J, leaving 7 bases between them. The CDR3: CASSLLGAQYF. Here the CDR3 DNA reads TGTGCCAGCAGCTTACTGGGAGCCCAGTACTTC.

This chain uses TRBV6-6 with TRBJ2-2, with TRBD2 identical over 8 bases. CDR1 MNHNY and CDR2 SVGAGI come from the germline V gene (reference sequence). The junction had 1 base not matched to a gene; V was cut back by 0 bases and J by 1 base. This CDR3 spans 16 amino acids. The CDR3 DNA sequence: TGTGCCAGCAGTTACTCCAGCGGGGGGAACACCGGGGAGCTGTTTTTT. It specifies CASSYSSGGNTGELFF.

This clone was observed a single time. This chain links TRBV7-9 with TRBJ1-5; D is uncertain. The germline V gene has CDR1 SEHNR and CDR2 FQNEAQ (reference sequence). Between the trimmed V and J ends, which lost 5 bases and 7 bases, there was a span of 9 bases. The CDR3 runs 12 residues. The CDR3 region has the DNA TGTGCCAGCAGCCCGGGTGAACAGCCCCAGCATTTT. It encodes CASSPGEQPQHF.

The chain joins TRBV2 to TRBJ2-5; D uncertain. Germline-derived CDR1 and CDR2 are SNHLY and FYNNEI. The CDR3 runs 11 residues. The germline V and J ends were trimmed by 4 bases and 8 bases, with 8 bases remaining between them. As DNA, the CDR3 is TGTGCCAGCAGTGGGGCCGGAACCCAGTACTTC. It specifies CASSGAGTQYF. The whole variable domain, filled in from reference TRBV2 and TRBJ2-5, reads EPEVTQTPSHQVTQMGQEVILRCVPISNHLYFYWYRQILGQKVEFLVSFYNNEISEKSEIFDDQFSVERPDGSNFTLKIRSTKLEDSAMYFCASSGAGTQYFGPGTRLLVL.